The rows below give T cell receptor beta chains drawn from one sample of a study of spatial heterogeneity in lung cancer. MiXCR, applied by TCRdb to the 5' RACE reads, yields one record per CDR3 protein. The sample yields some 15,000 distinct CDR3 sequences, 4.7% seen once. Sequenced here: lung tumor tissue, sampled at surgery. The origin of the receptors is a female donor with early-stage non-small cell lung cancer. The CDR3 runs from the conserved cysteine through the conserved F or W. The D gene is left open where the match is weak. The size field is filled for only some rows; it gives once, few, many or a size class.

v_gene: TRBV7-2; j_gene: TRBJ1-6; d_gene: TRBD1; abundance: medium-sized; CDR3nt: TGTGCCAGCAGCTTAAAACAGGGGGCGGCGGTGGGAAATTCACCCCTCCACTTT; CDR3aa: CASSLKQGAAVGNSPLHF
v_gene: TRBV29-1; j_gene: TRBJ1-5; d_gene: .; abundance: .; CDR3nt: TGCAGCGTTGAAGAGACAGAAAATCAGCCCCAGCATTTT; CDR3aa: CSVEETENQPQHF
v_gene: TRBV6-1; j_gene: TRBJ1-4; d_gene: .; abundance: few; CDR3nt: TGTGCCAGCGTACTACAGGTGGGGTGGGGTGAAAAACTGTTTTTT; CDR3aa: CASVLQVGWGEKLFF
v_gene: TRBV5-6; j_gene: TRBJ2-1; d_gene: .; abundance: many; CDR3nt: TGTGCCAGCAGCCCGGGTTCGGCCTACAATGAGCAGTTCTTC; CDR3aa: CASSPGSAYNEQFF
v_gene: TRBV2; j_gene: TRBJ1-4; d_gene: .; abundance: medium-sized; CDR3nt: TGTGCCAGCAGCCCATCGGGGTCCAATAATGAAAAACTGTTTTTT; CDR3aa: CASSPSGSNNEKLFF
v_gene: TRBV29-1; j_gene: TRBJ2-2; d_gene: .; abundance: many; CDR3nt: TGCAGCGTTACAGCGAACTCCGCCACCGGGGAGCTGTTTTTT; CDR3aa: CSVTANSATGELFF
v_gene: TRBV27; j_gene: TRBJ1-3; d_gene: .; abundance: many; CDR3nt: TGTGCCAGCAGGCAGGGTTCTGGAAACACCATATATTTT; CDR3aa: CASRQGSGNTIYF
v_gene: TRBV10-3; j_gene: TRBJ2-3; d_gene: .; abundance: many; CDR3nt: TGTGCCATCAAAGGGGACACGGATACGCAGTATTTT; CDR3aa: CAIKGDTDTQYF
v_gene: TRBV12-3/TRBV12-4; j_gene: TRBJ1-4; d_gene: .; abundance: many; CDR3nt: TGTGCCAGCAGTTTAGGCGGGGGAGAAAAACTGTTTTTT; CDR3aa: CASSLGGGEKLFF
v_gene: TRBV14; j_gene: TRBJ1-6; d_gene: .; abundance: many; CDR3nt: TGTGCCAGCAGCCAAGTTGGGGGCCGCAGGGTGGCACCCCTCCACTTT; CDR3aa: CASSQVGGRRVAPLHF
v_gene: TRBV11-2; j_gene: TRBJ1-6; d_gene: .; abundance: many; CDR3nt: TGTGCCAGCAGCTTCTTGGGTGCAAGTTCACCCCTCCACTTT; CDR3aa: CASSFLGASSPLHF
v_gene: TRBV27; j_gene: TRBJ2-5; d_gene: .; abundance: many; CDR3nt: TGTGCCAGCAGTTTAGTCTTCGGCGGGCAAGAGACCCAGTACTTC; CDR3aa: CASSLVFGGQETQYF
v_gene: TRBV7-9; j_gene: TRBJ1-2; d_gene: .; abundance: many; CDR3nt: TGTGCCAGCAGCTTGACGTTGACAGGTTCTTTTGGCTACACCTTC; CDR3aa: CASSLTLTGSFGYTF
v_gene: TRBV7-8; j_gene: TRBJ1-6; d_gene: TRBD1; abundance: medium-sized; CDR3nt: TGTGCCAGCAGCTTAGATCCCGGGACAGAGAGCTCCTATAATTCACCCCTCCACTTT; CDR3aa: CASSLDPGTESSYNSPLHF
v_gene: TRBV12-3/TRBV12-4; j_gene: TRBJ2-5; d_gene: .; abundance: many; CDR3nt: TGTGCCAGCAGTCTCCAGGGGGAGACCCAGTACTTC; CDR3aa: CASSLQGETQYF
v_gene: TRBV19; j_gene: TRBJ2-3; d_gene: TRBD2; abundance: few; CDR3nt: TGTGCCAGTAGCCGACTAGCGGGGAATCCGCGAGATACGCAGTATTTT; CDR3aa: CASSRLAGNPRDTQYF
v_gene: TRBV18; j_gene: TRBJ2-3; d_gene: .; abundance: many; CDR3nt: TGTGCCAGCTCACCACCTGTGCTTTGGGATGATACGCAGTATTTT; CDR3aa: CASSPPVLWDDTQYF
v_gene: TRBV4-2; j_gene: TRBJ1-4; d_gene: .; abundance: many; CDR3nt: TGTGCCAGCAGCCGGCAACAGGGCGGACTGTTTTTT; CDR3aa: CASSRQQGGLFF
v_gene: TRBV27; j_gene: TRBJ2-5; d_gene: TRBD2; abundance: many; CDR3nt: TGTGCCAGCAGTTTATGGTCGGGGGGGCAAGAGACCCAGTACTTC; CDR3aa: CASSLWSGGQETQYF
v_gene: TRBV5-1; j_gene: TRBJ1-6; d_gene: TRBD1; abundance: medium-sized; CDR3nt: TGCGCCAGCAGCAGGGGGACAGGAGGTGATTCACCCCTCCACTTT; CDR3aa: CASSRGTGGDSPLHF
v_gene: TRBV7-9; j_gene: TRBJ2-3; d_gene: .; abundance: many; CDR3nt: TGTGCCAGCAGCTTAGTTCACAATTTAGATACGCAGTATTTT; CDR3aa: CASSLVHNLDTQYF
v_gene: TRBV12-3/TRBV12-4; j_gene: TRBJ1-1; d_gene: TRBD1; abundance: many; CDR3nt: TGTGCCAGCAGAGTTACAGGGGACACTGAAGCTTTCTTT; CDR3aa: CASRVTGDTEAFF